This is a list of T cell receptor beta chains from one sample in a study of T cell responses to AZD1222 COVID-19 vaccine. Data came from immunoSEQ multiplex PCR; TCRdb stores just in-frame clones and leaves some out. The sample includes some 120,000 clones, 70% to 90% seen only once; the top ten take about 1.6%. Sequencing used peripheral blood, obtained on day 0 of AZD1222 vaccination. The receptors originated from an adult in good health. The CDR3 runs from the conserved cysteine through the conserved F or W. The order of the fields is clone size, J gene, CDR3 length, V gene, D gene, CDR3 protein, CDR3 DNA. A D gene is named only where the DNA matches it firmly. Rows give clone size only sometimes, using once, few, many, or a class for an expanded clone.

size: .
J: TRBJ1-2
length: 13
V: TRBV7-9
D: .
CDR3: CASSRGWSDGYTF
DNA: TGTGCCAGCAGCCGAGGTTGGAGTGATGGCTACACCTTC

size: .
J: TRBJ1-1
length: 16
V: TRBV6-1
D: .
CDR3: CASSEAWVSGNTEAFF
DNA: TGTGCCAGCAGTGAAGCGTGGGTCTCGGGGAACACTGAAGCTTTCTTT

size: once
J: TRBJ1-3
length: 12
V: TRBV4-1
D: .
CDR3: CASSQESSRVYF
DNA: TGCGCCAGCAGCCAAGAAAGTTCGAGGGTATATTTT

size: .
J: TRBJ2-5
length: 15
V: TRBV5-1
D: .
CDR3: CASSFSSGALKTQYF
DNA: TGCGCCAGCAGCTTTAGTTCGGGGGCTTTGAAGACCCAGTACTTC

size: .
J: TRBJ1-1
length: 13
V: TRBV7-8
D: TRBD1
CDR3: CASSRPDREEAFF
DNA: TGTGCCAGCAGCCGGCCGGACAGGGAGGAAGCTTTCTTT

size: .
J: TRBJ2-2
length: 14
V: TRBV6-1
D: TRBD2
CDR3: CASSELADTGELFF
DNA: TGTGCCAGCAGTGAACTAGCGGACACCGGGGAGCTGTTTTTT

size: .
J: TRBJ1-4
length: 15
V: TRBV6-5
D: TRBD1
CDR3: CASSRYRGRDEKLFF
DNA: TGTGCCAGCAGTCGTTACAGGGGGAGGGATGAAAAACTGTTTTTT

size: .
J: TRBJ1-1
length: 17
V: TRBV28
D: TRBD1
CDR3: CASSTTRRGRRNTEAFF
DNA: TGTGCCAGCAGTACCACCCGCAGGGGGCGACGGAACACTGAAGCTTTCTTT

size: .
J: TRBJ2-7
length: 18
V: TRBV11-2
D: TRBD1
CDR3: CASSSGGSFRQGANEQYF
DNA: TGTGCCAGCAGCTCCGGCGGGAGTTTTAGACAGGGGGCGAACGAGCAGTACTTC

size: .
J: TRBJ1-5
length: 17
V: TRBV2
D: .
CDR3: CASSPLSGHLSNQPQHF
DNA: TGTGCCAGCAGTCCCCTTTCGGGACACCTTAGCAATCAGCCCCAGCATTTT

size: .
J: TRBJ1-5
length: 13
V: TRBV7-9
D: .
CDR3: CASSVNSNQPQHF
DNA: TGTGCCAGCAGCGTTAATAGCAATCAGCCCCAGCATTTT

size: .
J: TRBJ2-2
length: 14
V: TRBV7-3
D: .
CDR3: CASSLAPGGGELFF
DNA: TGTGCCAGCAGCCTTGCTCCCGGGGGCGGGGAGCTGTTTTTT

size: .
J: TRBJ1-2
length: 17
V: TRBV4-3
D: .
CDR3: CASSLSTIQVASYGYTF
DNA: TGCGCCAGCAGCCTTTCAACCATCCAGGTTGCCTCCTATGGCTACACCTTC

size: .
J: TRBJ1-6
length: 18
V: TRBV10-1
D: .
CDR3: CASSERGAIGSYNSPLHF
DNA: TGCGCCAGCAGTGAGCGGGGGGCCATCGGATCCTATAATTCACCCCTCCACTTT

size: few
J: TRBJ1-6
length: 12
V: TRBV19
D: .
CDR3: CASSSEYSPLHF
DNA: TGTGCCAGTAGTAGCGAGTATTCACCCCTCCACTTT

size: few
J: TRBJ1-1
length: 16
V: TRBV5-8
D: TRBD1
CDR3: CASSLHTLTGDTEAFF
DNA: TGTGCCAGCAGCCTGCACACCCTCACAGGGGACACTGAAGCTTTCTTT

size: .
J: TRBJ1-2
length: 13
V: TRBV3-1/TRBV3-2
D: .
CDR3: CASTGRTAYGYTF
DNA: TGTGCCAGCACAGGCCGGACTGCTTATGGCTACACCTTC